These T cell receptor beta chains were read from a single sample in a study of shared clonotypes between healthy human individuals. TCRdb keeps only in-frame clones here, not all; method: immunoSEQ multiplex PCR. The sample lists about 500,000 clones; approximately 77% were seen once. Sequenced input: PBMCs. The receptors stem from a woman aged 40 to 50 in good health. Some clones in this sample may be carry-over from other donors' samples. Each CDR3 is given with its conserved first and last residue. The D gene is left open where the match is weak. The size field is filled for only some rows; it gives once, few, many or a size class.

CDR3 protein	CDR3 DNA	clone size	V gene	J gene	D gene
CASSKTPSYEQYF	TGTGCCAGCAGCAAGACACCCTCCTACGAGCAGTACTTC	once	TRBV7-2	TRBJ2-7	-
CAISEEAARSYEQYF	TGTGCCATCAGTGAGGAGGCAGCACGCTCCTACGAGCAGTACTTC	-	TRBV10-3	TRBJ2-7	-
CASSEVDPNYGYTF	TGCGCCAGCAGTGAGGTGGATCCAAACTATGGCTACACCTTC	few	TRBV10-2	TRBJ1-2	-
CASSSGTGTEAFF	TGTGCCAGCAGTTCCGGGACCGGCACTGAAGCTTTCTTT	-	TRBV28	TRBJ1-1	-
CASSPKSRVTDTQYF	TGTGCCAGCTCACCAAAAAGTAGGGTCACAGATACGCAGTATTTT	-	TRBV18	TRBJ2-3	-
CASSRGQATNYGYTF	TGTGCCAGTAGTAGGGGACAGGCAACTAACTATGGCTACACCTTC	many	TRBV19	TRBJ1-2	TRBD1
CASSPPGGGSSYEQYF	TGTGCCAGCAGCCCCCCGGGAGGCGGGAGTTCCTACGAGCAGTACTTC	-	TRBV11-3	TRBJ2-7	TRBD2
CASSPNSGRETQYF	TGTGCCAGCAGCCCCAATAGCGGGAGAGAGACCCAGTACTTC	few	TRBV7-6	TRBJ2-5	TRBD2
CSVGGGGTEAFF	TGCAGCGTTGGGGGAGGGGGAACTGAAGCTTTCTTT	-	TRBV29-1	TRBJ1-1	-
CASSIRIAGAGELFF	TGTGCCAGCTCCATCCGGATAGCAGGCGCCGGGGAGCTGTTTTTT	many	TRBV9	TRBJ2-2	-
CASSLARETYEQYF	TGTGCCAGCAGCTTAGCCAGGGAAACCTACGAGCAGTACTTC	-	TRBV13	TRBJ2-7	-
CASSPEGDSYNEQFF	TGTGCCAGCAGCCCCGAGGGGGACTCCTACAATGAGCAGTTCTTC	-	TRBV9	TRBJ2-1	-
CASSTRRGLRLGEKLFF	TGTGCCAGTAGTACCAGAAGGGGGCTTCGATTGGGCGAAAAACTGTTTTTT	-	TRBV19	TRBJ1-4	TRBD1
CASSVYSGDNEQFF	TGTGCCAGCAGCGTATATAGTGGGGACAATGAGCAGTTCTTC	once	TRBV9	TRBJ2-1	-
CASSVGGAYNEQFF	TGTGCCAGCAGCGTAGGGGGAGCCTACAATGAGCAGTTCTTC	many	TRBV9	TRBJ2-1	-
CASSLVGGPAYEQYF	TGCGCCAGCAGCTTGGTGGGCGGACCCGCTTACGAGCAGTACTTC	-	TRBV5-1	TRBJ2-7	-
CASSTGGTRIYEQYF	TGTGCCAGCAGCACCGGTGGGACTCGAATCTACGAGCAGTACTTC	-	TRBV5-4	TRBJ2-7	-
CATSRDKVPNEKLFF	TGTGCCACCAGCAGAGACAAAGTCCCAAACGAAAAACTGTTTTTT	-	TRBV15	TRBJ1-4	-
CASSLDGSVDEQYF	TGTGCCAGCAGCTTAGACGGGAGTGTTGACGAGCAGTACTTC	few	TRBV7-2	TRBJ2-7	-
CASSLRTANEKLFF	TGTGCCAGCAGCCTACGGACGGCTAATGAAAAACTGTTTTTT	-	TRBV7-2	TRBJ1-4	-
CASSTSGTYEQYF	TGTGCCAGTAGTACTAGCGGAACCTACGAGCAGTACTTC	-	TRBV19	TRBJ2-7	TRBD2
CASRAVHTGELFF	TGTGCCAGCAGGGCAGTTCACACCGGGGAGCTGTTTTTT	many	TRBV27	TRBJ2-2	-
CASSLDRAGVSEQFF	TGTGCCAGCAGCTTGGATCGAGCGGGAGTTTCTGAGCAGTTCTTC	-	TRBV5-4	TRBJ2-1	TRBD2
CASSLRAGLQPYEQYF	TGTGCCAGCAGTTTAAGGGCGGGACTGCAACCCTACGAGCAGTACTTC	-	TRBV27	TRBJ2-7	-
CASSLGFSEADTQYF	TGCGCCAGCAGCTTGGGCTTCTCGGAGGCAGATACGCAGTATTTT	-	TRBV5-1	TRBJ2-3	-
CASTAGLAGYNEQFF	TGTGCCAGCACCGCTGGACTAGCGGGTTACAATGAGCAGTTCTTC	-	TRBV6-4	TRBJ2-1	TRBD2
CAWSRRGGNPSGNTIYF	TGTGCCTGGAGTCGCAGGGGAGGGAACCCCTCTGGAAACACCATATATTTT	few	TRBV30	TRBJ1-3	-
CASSPLPGKDGYTF	TGTGCCAGCTCACCGTTGCCAGGGAAGGATGGCTACACCTTC	-	TRBV18	TRBJ1-2	-
CAWSRQGITQYF	TGTGCCTGGAGTCGACAGGGGATCACGCAGTATTTT	few	TRBV30	TRBJ2-3	TRBD1
CASGEGHPINYGYTF	TGTGCCAGCGGGGAAGGACACCCAATTAACTATGGCTACACCTTC	-	TRBV6-6	TRBJ1-2	-
CASSQVPGGVTGELFF	TGCGCCAGCAGCCAAGTCCCAGGGGGCGTCACCGGGGAGCTGTTTTTT	few	TRBV4-1	TRBJ2-2	TRBD1
CASSLGDRGWDEQYF	TGTGCCAGCAGCTTGGGAGACAGGGGCTGGGACGAGCAGTACTTC	-	TRBV5-6	TRBJ2-7	TRBD1
CASSEARRGRSEQYF	TGTGCCAGCAGTGAAGCGCGCAGGGGAAGGAGCGAGCAGTACTTC	-	TRBV6-1	TRBJ2-7	-
CAISRQGADQPQHF	TGTGCCATCAGTCGACAGGGGGCGGACCAGCCCCAGCATTTT	once	TRBV10-3	TRBJ1-5	TRBD1
CASSPFTWEGPYEQYF	TGTGCCAGCAGCCCCTTCACATGGGAGGGGCCCTACGAGCAGTACTTC	-	TRBV7-2	TRBJ2-7	TRBD2
CASRPYNSNQPQHF	TGTGCCAGCAGACCTTACAATAGCAATCAGCCCCAGCATTTT	-	TRBV6-6	TRBJ1-5	-
CASIPGRAHTDTQYF	TGTGCCAGCATCCCTGGCCGGGCCCACACAGATACGCAGTATTTT	-	TRBV6-1	TRBJ2-3	-
CASSLADPWNEQFF	TGCGCCAGCAGCTTGGCGGACCCGTGGAATGAGCAGTTCTTC	-	TRBV5-1	TRBJ2-1	-
CASSIADRVATEAFF	TGTGCCAGTAGTATAGCCGACAGGGTTGCCACTGAAGCTTTCTTT	-	TRBV19	TRBJ1-1	TRBD1
CASSIRTGPVQTEAFF	TGTGCCAGCAGCATCCGGACAGGGCCTGTACAGACTGAAGCTTTCTTT	-	TRBV5-6	TRBJ1-1	TRBD1
CASTRQGQETQYF	TGTGCCAGCACCCGACAGGGACAAGAGACCCAGTACTTC	once	TRBV5-6	TRBJ2-5	TRBD1
CASSQGDPYGYTF	TGTGCCAGCAGCCAAGGGGACCCCTATGGCTACACCTTC	-	TRBV28	TRBJ1-2	-
CASSLLLLGDLSNEKLFF	TGTGCCAGCAGCTTACTTTTACTAGGGGATCTCTCTAATGAAAAACTGTTTTTT	-	TRBV28	TRBJ1-4	-
CASSQGTSADTQYF	TGTGCCAGCAGCCAGGGGACTAGTGCAGATACGCAGTATTTT	few	TRBV4-2	TRBJ2-3	TRBD2
CASSAGPDLYEFEQYF	TGTGCCAGCAGCGCGGGGCCAGACCTCTACGAGTTCGAGCAGTACTTC	-	TRBV9	TRBJ2-7	-
CASSFRTSGWAEQFF	TGTGCCAGCAGCTTTCGGACTAGCGGGTGGGCTGAGCAGTTCTTC	-	TRBV2	TRBJ2-1	TRBD2
CASSAWGTGNSNQPQHF	TGCGCCAGCAGCGCGTGGGGGACAGGGAATAGCAATCAGCCCCAGCATTTT	few	TRBV5-1	TRBJ1-5	TRBD1
CASSLGGRGYEKLFF	TGTGCCAGCAGCTTGGGAGGCAGGGGGTATGAAAAACTGTTTTTT	-	TRBV5-4	TRBJ1-4	TRBD1
CASRKRQPNTEAFF	TGTGCCAGCCGAAAAAGGCAGCCGAACACTGAAGCTTTCTTT	-	TRBV6-5	TRBJ1-1	-
CASNIRDRGWTEAFF	TGTGCCAGCAACATCCGGGACAGGGGTTGGACTGAAGCTTTCTTT	few	TRBV28	TRBJ1-1	TRBD1
CASSQGFLKRDSYNEQFF	TGCGCCAGCAGCCAAGGCTTCCTCAAGCGGGACTCCTACAATGAGCAGTTCTTC	-	TRBV4-1	TRBJ2-1	TRBD2
CASSQNNQPQHF	TGTGCCAGCAGCCAAAATAATCAGCCCCAGCATTTT	once	TRBV5-5	TRBJ1-5	-
CVSSVRGNTDTQYF	TGTGTCAGCAGCGTACGGGGAAACACAGATACGCAGTATTTT	-	TRBV9	TRBJ2-3	-
CASSRQASNQPQHF	TGTGCCAGCAGCCGCCAGGCTAGCAATCAGCCCCAGCATTTT	-	TRBV16	TRBJ1-5	-
CASSLSGGLYEQYF	TGTGCCAGCAGTCTTAGCGGGGGACTATACGAGCAGTACTTC	few	TRBV28	TRBJ2-7	TRBD2
CAWSVGNSNQPQHF	TGTGCCTGGAGTGTGGGAAATAGCAATCAGCCCCAGCATTTT	-	TRBV30	TRBJ1-5	-